The 28 T cell receptor beta chains presented below share a single source sample, sequenced in a study of T-cell memory formation after mild COVID-19. TCRdb re-called the 5' RACE reads with MiXCR, one entry per CDR3 protein. The data show about 470,000 distinct CDR3 sequences, with about 20% seen just once and around an eighth held by the top ten. Sequencing used PBMCs or a T cell subset sorted from them (not recorded which). The source of these receptors is an adult woman who had mild COVID-19 (a few samples of this study predate the infection). Cell type and time point are not known.

This clonotype came up a few times. The V and J genes are TRBV5-6 and TRBJ1-1; no definite D call. The CDR3 runs to 12 residues. Trimming took off 2 bases at V and 2 bases at J, with 4 bases between the two ends. From germline, CDR1 is SGHDT and CDR2 YYEEEE. CDR3 bases: TGTGCCAGCAGCTTATCCAACACTGAAGCTTTCTTT. Protein sequence: CASSLSNTEAFF.

The rearrangement uses TRBV12-3 or TRBV12-4 and TRBJ1-1, with a tentative D call TRBD1 (5 bases). The CDR3 has 14 residues. The V gene lost 5 bases and the J gene lost 5 bases, with 15 bases spanning the gap. This chain's CDR3 is CASSKSEGWTEAFF. The DNA for the CDR3 is TGTGCCAGCAGTAAATCGGAGGGGTGGACTGAAGCTTTCTTT.

This clonotype was picked up a small number of times. The chain is built from TRBV5-5 and TRBJ1-1; D gene uncertain. Germline V gene sequence: CDR1 SGHKS, CDR2 YYEKEE (reference sequence). The CDR3 spans 12 residues. V dropped 4 bases and J dropped 5 bases, with 9 bases sitting between them. The CDR3 loop is CASSKERTEAFF. In nucleotides, the CDR3 is TGTGCCAGCAGCAAAGAACGGACTGAAGCTTTCTTT.

This clonotype was seen a handful of times. The CDR3 sequence is CASSLAQMMGGFYGYTF. Here the CDR3 DNA reads TGCGCCAGCAGCTTGGCCCAGATGATGGGGGGGTTCTATGGCTACACCTTC. The chain is built from TRBV5-1 and TRBJ1-2, with TRBD1 as a possible D gene (5 bases). Germline-derived CDR1 and CDR2 are SGHRS and YFSETQ. The V gene lost 0 bases and the J gene lost 4 bases, with 19 bases spanning the gap. The CDR3 sequence is 17 residues long.

The chain has TRBV19 and TRBJ2-7; a weak D match, TRBD2 (6 bases). From germline, CDR1 is LNHDA and CDR2 SQIVND (reference sequence). This CDR3 has 14 residues. V lost 5 bases and J lost 0, with 11 bases in between. CDR3 residues: CASSPDYFSYEQYF. CDR3 coding DNA: TGTGCCAGTAGTCCGGACTACTTCTCCTACGAGCAGTACTTC. The whole variable domain, filled in from reference TRBV19 and TRBJ2-7, reads DGGITQSPKYLFRKEGQNVTLSCEQNLNHDAMYWYRQDPGQGLRLIYYSQIVNDFQKGDIAEGYSVSREKKESFPLTVTSAQKNPTAFYLCASSPDYFSYEQYFGPGTRLTVT.

This clonotype was seen many times. V gene TRBV5-1 combines with J gene TRBJ1-2; D possibly corresponds to TRBD1 (6 bases). Germline-derived CDR1 and CDR2 are SGHRS and YFSETQ. This CDR3 spans 15 amino acids. The germline V and J ends were trimmed by 0 bases and 4 bases, with 13 bases remaining between them. The CDR3 is CASSLDVRGGYGYTF. As DNA, the CDR3 is TGCGCCAGCAGCTTGGATGTCAGGGGTGGCTATGGCTACACCTTC.

The chain recombines TRBV12-3 or TRBV12-4 with TRBJ2-1; a weak D match, TRBD2 (6 bases). The germline V and J ends were trimmed by 5 bases and 2 bases, with 16 bases remaining between them. CDR3 size: 16 residues. The CDR3 DNA reads TGTGCCAGCAGTACGCCGACTAGTACGGCCTACAATGAGCAGTTCTTC. Protein product: CASSTPTSTAYNEQFF.

The chain recombines TRBV15 with TRBJ2-3; TRBD2 matches at 14 bases. The V and J ends lost 5 bases and 5 bases, in that order; junction bases with no gene match: 9. This CDR3 has 17 residues. CDR1 is LNHNV, CDR2 YYDKDF, per germline (reference sequence). CDR3 amino acids: CATSRRIGLAGGDTQYF. Written as DNA, the CDR3 is TGTGCCACCAGCCGGCGAATAGGACTAGCGGGAGGAGATACGCAGTATTTT.

The V and J genes are TRBV6-5 and TRBJ1-1; the D gene is possibly TRBD1 (5 bases). CDR1 and CDR2 (germline): MNHEY, SVGAGI. The ends were cut back, 2 bases at V and 1 base at J, with 14 bases in the middle. The CDR3 is 16 residues long. CDR3 coding DNA: TGTGCCAGCAGTTACGGGATCGGGAGGGGGAACACTGAAGCTTTCTTT. Amino acid sequence: CASSYGIGRGNTEAFF.

This clonotype was seen at least ten times. The rearrangement links TRBV7-6 to TRBJ2-2; 14 bases map to TRBD2. The CDR3 sequence is 16 residues long. V was pared by 5 bases and J by 7 bases, with 6 bases of the junction left unmatched. Germline CDR1 SGHVS, CDR2 FNYEAQ. This CDR3 is CASSPGLAGVGGELFF. The CDR3 nucleotides are TGTGCCAGCAGCCCGGGACTAGCGGGGGTTGGCGGGGAGCTGTTTTTT.

This clonotype was recorded a few times. The V gene is TRBV27, the J gene TRBJ2-3; 11 nucleotides match TRBD2. V dropped 4 bases and J dropped 11; count of bases not matched to a gene: 8. CDR1 MNHEY and CDR2 SMNVEV come from the germline V gene (reference sequence). The CDR3 covers 14 residues. The CDR3: CASSSGTSGMEQYF. The CDR3 DNA follows: TGTGCCAGCAGTTCCGGGACTAGCGGAATGGAGCAGTATTTT.

This chain joins TRBV20-1 and TRBJ2-7; 7 bases match TRBD1. Germline assignment: CDR1 DFQATT and CDR2 SNEGSKA (reference sequence). This CDR3 has 15 residues. CDR3 protein: CSSPNPAGGEYEQYF. The CDR3 bases are TGCAGCTCACCGAATCCAGCAGGGGGAGAATACGAGCAGTACTTC.

This clonotype was recorded many times. This sequence joins TRBV11-3 and TRBJ1-2; weak D call: TRBD1 (6 bases). Trimming cost V 8 bases and J 4 bases, with 11 bases left between them. This CDR3 is 12 amino acids long. CDR1 SGHNT and CDR2 YENEEA come from the germline V gene. This chain's CDR3 is CASGGSAYGYTF. The CDR3 DNA sequence: TGTGCCAGCGGGGGCAGTGCCTATGGCTACACCTTC.

The V call is TRBV7-2, the J call TRBJ2-3, with TRBD2 as a possible D gene (5 bases). Germline V gene sequence: CDR1 SGHTA, CDR2 FQGNSA. The V end was cut by 1 base, the J end by 9 bases, with 11 bases between. This CDR3 region has 13 residues. CDR3 sequence reads: CASSLGAVATQYF. As DNA, the CDR3 is TGTGCCAGCAGCTTAGGGGCGGTAGCGACGCAGTATTTT.

This clonotype has only a few counts. V and J are TRBV12-3 or TRBV12-4 and TRBJ1-2; 8 nucleotides align to TRBD1. The trim removed 3 bases at V and 0 bases at J, leaving 9 bases unmatched. CDR3 length: 17 amino acids. This chain's CDR3 is CASSLGTGPSANYGYTF. The CDR3 coding sequence is TGTGCCAGCAGTTTGGGGACAGGCCCTTCAGCTAACTATGGCTACACCTTC.

The V and J genes are TRBV30 and TRBJ1-2; D gene ambiguous. V was shortened by 0 bases and J by 5 bases, with 10 bases between the two germline ends. The germline gives CDR1 GTSNPN, CDR2 SVGIG (reference sequence). This CDR3 has 13 residues. The CDR3 protein is CAWSVGLGYGYTF. CDR3 in DNA: TGTGCCTGGAGTGTCGGGTTGGGATATGGCTACACCTTC. The complete variable domain, with remaining parts taken from reference TRBV30 and TRBJ1-2, reads SQTIHQWPATLVQPVGSPLSLECTVEGTSNPNLYWYRQAAGRGLQLLFYSVGIGQISSEVPQNLSASRPQDRQFILSSKKLLLSDSGFYLCAWSVGLGYGYTFGSGTRLTVV.

A few counts support this clonotype. The chain joins TRBV7-8 to TRBJ2-1; 7 bases align to TRBD1. V was clipped by 5 bases and J by 9 bases; unmatched bases: 19. In germline, CDR1 is SGHVS, CDR2 FQNEAQ. This CDR3 has 17 amino acids. This CDR3 reads CASSRGPGQPKGSEQFF. As DNA, the CDR3 is TGTGCCAGCAGCAGAGGACCGGGACAGCCGAAGGGGAGTGAGCAGTTCTTC.

This clonotype was seen a handful of times. The gene calls are TRBV19 and TRBJ2-7; D is ambiguous. V gave up 6 bases and J gave up 0 bases, with 9 bases separating them. The germline gives CDR1 LNHDA, CDR2 SQIVND (reference sequence). The length of the CDR3 is 13 residues. The CDR3 reads CASSHAVSYEQYF. The CDR3 bases are TGTGCCAGTAGCCACGCGGTCTCCTACGAGCAGTACTTC.

This clonotype was detected ten times or more. The chain combines TRBV5-1 with TRBJ2-1, with 13 bases that match TRBD2. Per the germline V gene, CDR1 is SGHRS and CDR2 is YFSETQ. Unmatched junction bases numbered 10, after V lost 3 bases and J lost 7 bases. This CDR3 comprises 17 residues. CDR3 in DNA: TGCGCCAGCAGCTCTCCACTAGCGGGGGGGCCTTGGAATGAGCAGTTCTTC. It codes for CASSSPLAGGPWNEQFF.

This chain connects TRBV18 to TRBJ2-7; TRBD1 aligns across 7 bases. This CDR3 is 15 amino acids long. V shed 5 bases, J shed 3 bases, and the junction held 10 bases outside the gene matches. Germline values: CDR1 KGHSH, CDR2 LQKENI. CDR3 coding DNA: TGTGCCAGCTCAACTTCCACAGGGGCGTACTACGAGCAGTACTTC. This sequence encodes CASSTSTGAYYEQYF.

The chain uses TRBV12-3 or TRBV12-4 and TRBJ2-5; D is perhaps TRBD2 (7 bases). V was cut by 1 base and J by 5 bases, with 11 bases left in between. The CDR3 runs to 14 residues. CDR3 amino acids: CASSLGGGLETQYF. CDR3 nucleotides: TGTGCCAGCAGTTTAGGCGGGGGCCTGGAGACCCAGTACTTC.

This chain uses TRBV2 with TRBJ2-3; a possible D gene is TRBD1 (5 bases). The length of the CDR3 is 16 residues. Germline V gives CDR1 SNHLY, CDR2 FYNNEI. V was clipped by 5 bases and J by 0 bases, with 15 bases between them. The CDR3 protein is CASSTPDTPSTDTQYF. The CDR3 DNA follows: TGTGCCAGCAGTACCCCGGACACACCTAGCACAGATACGCAGTATTTT.

The sample holds a few counts of this clonotype. The chain employs TRBV19 and TRBJ2-3, with D possibly being TRBD2 (5 bases). The germline CDR1 and CDR2 sequences are LNHDA and SQIVND (reference sequence). This CDR3 is 15 amino acids long. V was trimmed by 8 bases and J by 6 bases, leaving 21 bases between them. The CDR3 sequence is CASCDTFGVADTQYF. The CDR3 DNA reads as TGTGCCAGTTGCGACACCTTCGGGGTTGCGGATACGCAGTATTTT. Full variable domain (rest looked up from reference TRBV19 and TRBJ2-3): DGGITQSPKYLFRKEGQNVTLSCEQNLNHDAMYWYRQDPGQGLRLIYYSQIVNDFQKGDIAEGYSVSREKKESFPLTVTSAQKNPTAFYLCASCDTFGVADTQYFGPGTRLTVL.

This clonotype has more than one count but fewer than ten. This chain connects TRBV3-1 to TRBJ2-2; D might be TRBD2 (5 bases). The germline gives CDR1 LGHDT, CDR2 YNNKEL (reference sequence). The V and J ends lost 1 base and 1 base respectively, with 16 bases between them. The CDR3 sequence is 18 residues long. As DNA, the CDR3 is TGTGCCAGCAGCCAAGGGCCCCTTGCCGGGGTGAACACCGGGGAGCTGTTTTTT. It is translated as CASSQGPLAGVNTGELFF.

This chain links TRBV12-3 or TRBV12-4 with TRBJ2-3; 11 bases line up with TRBD2. J was trimmed by 0 bases and V by 3 bases; bases with no gene match: 2. The CDR3 totals 16 residues. CDR3 loop: CASSFIAGGSTDTQYF. The CDR3 region has the DNA TGTGCCAGCAGTTTCATAGCGGGGGGGAGCACAGATACGCAGTATTTT.

This clonotype was counted at least ten times. The chain has TRBV7-2 and TRBJ2-1; 10 bases are shared with TRBD1. Germline CDR1 and CDR2: SGHTA and FQGNSA. J was trimmed by 2 bases and V by 1 base; bases with no gene match: 8. The CDR3 runs 18 residues. The CDR3 DNA follows: TGTGCCAGCAGCTTAGATTCGGCGACAGGGGGCGCCTACAATGAGCAGTTCTTC. Translation gives CASSLDSATGGAYNEQFF.

The rearrangement links TRBV6-2 or TRBV6-3 to TRBJ2-1; D remains unclear. Germline V gene lookup returns CDR1 MNHEY and CDR2 SVGEGT. Trimming shortened V by 4 bases and J by 5 bases, and 9 bases separated the two germline ends. The CDR3 contains 13 residues. The CDR3 loop reads CASSSNYHNEQFF. The CDR3 DNA reads TGTGCCAGCAGTTCCAACTACCACAATGAGCAGTTCTTC.

The V and J genes are TRBV11-2 and TRBJ2-5, with TRBD2 matching 7 bases. CDR3 length equals 15 residues. The V gene end was trimmed by 5 bases and the J gene end by 3 bases; junction bases not matched to a gene: 9. Germline CDR1 and CDR2: SGHAT and FQNNGV. CDR3 in DNA: TGTGCCAGCAGCGCGTGGGAGGGTTCTGAAGAGACCCAGTACTTC. Protein sequence: CASSAWEGSEETQYF.